A single TCR beta chain is shown here with its context. Its antigen remains unidentified. This entry belongs to a study of blood T cells in healthy people across ages. General observations from the study: Long-lived donors carried more naive CD4+ cells and greater diversity than aged donors.

Germline CDR1 reads MGHDK; CDR2 reads SYGVNS. The V and J ends lost 6 bases and 0 bases, in that order; junction bases with no gene match: 5. The CDR3 has 17 amino acids. Combining a sample-barcoded 5' primer with a J-beta primer mix, a second PCR ran for about 6 to 12 cycles. Every molecule of cDNA carried a tag from a template-switch adaptor with 12 random nucleotides. TCRdb recomputed calls from the 5' RACE reads with MiXCR, one row per CDR3 protein. The data contain over 750,000 distinct CDR3 sequences, roughly 25% of them singletons. The data also belong to a second study, concerning T cells of mothers and their children.

The chain uses TRBV25-1 and TRBJ2-1, with TRBD2 matching over 13 bases. The receptor was derived from a boy younger than 18 in good health. Sequencing was done on a sample of blood. This CDR3 reads CASSEGTSGVSYNEQFF. The CDR3 DNA reads TGTGCCAGCAGCGAGGGGACTAGCGGGGTCTCCTACAATGAGCAGTTCTTC.